The T cell receptor beta chain under discussion was sequenced for a study of chemoradiotherapy in HPV16-positive cancers (dated by TCRdb to the early 2020s). At the level of the whole study: Candidate HPV-specific T-cell clones and common TCR motifs were defined by functional T-cell assays performed on cells from two HPV16-positive patients. Whether T-cell immunity against the HPV oncoproteins E6 and E7 changes during chemoradiotherapy and whether survival is affected by this immunity were examined in the study. The candidate HPV-specific TCRs and motifs were subsequently tracked in TCR repertoires obtained from approximately 86 patients with HPV-related cancers. Overall results and qualifications from the work: In HPV16-positive patients, expansion of HPV-responsive T cells during chemoradiotherapy was found to be associated with improved recurrence-free survival. Only a couple of HPV16-positive patients were used to derive the functional definition of HPV-specific T cells, and the survival association was reported for HPV16-positive patients. Expansion of candidate HPV-specific clones and E7-related TCR motifs was observed in the tumor microenvironment during treatment, whereas no such expansion was observed for non-HPV-specific T cells.

The germline V gene (reference sequence) sets CDR1 to SGHKS and CDR2 to YYEKEE. V drops 5 bases and J drops 2 bases, leaving 14 bases in between. The CDR3 numbers 14 residues from cysteine through phenylalanine. The read is trimmed to its CDR3 DNA, 42 bases read in frame from base 1. Repertoires were sampled repeatedly over the course of chemoradiotherapy so that clonal expansion in the tumor microenvironment could be followed. The library was prepared using the immunoSEQ multiplex PCR assay. TCRdb obtained this table from immuneACCESS and retained in-frame rearrangements with V and J assigned. These tables miss some clones; where compared with another copy, unresolved V genes account for less than half of the shortfall, and the remainder is unexplained. The table for this sample lists approximately 50,000 clones; roughly nine tenths of them were counted only once. Around 3.3% of the sample rests with the top ten.

The table lists this clone with a count of one. This receptor's antigen is unknown. No much larger clone is present one base from it, and per-base qualities are unavailable. Sequences were derived from blood, sampled from a patient who underwent chemoradiotherapy. The chain uses TRBV5-5 and TRBJ2-7; D gene: possibly TRBD2, on 6 matching bases. The sequence came from a human donor with HPV-associated anogenital cancer. The DNA sequence is TGTGCCAGCAGTCCGAGACGGGGGACCTACGAGCAGTACTTC. This yields the protein CASSPRRGTYEQYF.